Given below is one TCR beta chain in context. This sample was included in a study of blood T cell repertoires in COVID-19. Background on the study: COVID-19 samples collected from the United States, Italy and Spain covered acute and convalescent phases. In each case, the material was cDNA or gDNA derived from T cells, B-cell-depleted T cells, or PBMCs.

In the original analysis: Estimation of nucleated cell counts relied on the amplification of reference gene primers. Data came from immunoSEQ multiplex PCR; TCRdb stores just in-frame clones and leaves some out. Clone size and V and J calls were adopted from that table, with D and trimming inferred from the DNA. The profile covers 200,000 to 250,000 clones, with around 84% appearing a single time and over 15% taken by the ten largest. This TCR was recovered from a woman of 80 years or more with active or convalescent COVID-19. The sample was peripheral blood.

In DNA, the CDR3 is TGTGCCAGCAGCCCACTAGGAGAGGGGGCGAGCACTGAAGCTTTCTTT. This codes for CASSPLGEGASTEAFF. This chain uses TRBV28 with TRBJ1-1, with 7 nucleotides matching TRBD1. V dropped 6 bases and J dropped 4; count of bases not matched to a gene: 14. CDR3 length equals 16 residues. Germline values: CDR1 MDHEN, CDR2 SYDVKM.